This note documents a single T cell receptor beta chain sequence. Its specificity is unknown. Genomic DNA belonging to each subset was distributed in equal measure over several immunoSEQ plates. Sorted subsets were amplified in replicate PCRs using 200 ng DNA, 25,000 to 30,000 T cell genomes. The assay was immunoSEQ multiplex PCR, and TCRdb's table has in-frame clones only and misses some. This table has around 2.1 million clones, under 95% appearing once. This record belongs to a study of shared clonotypes between healthy human individuals. Study context: Researchers assigned three CD4 naive, three CD4 memory, two CD8 naive and one CD8 memory plate to each donor. Study-wide findings and caveats: Estimated richness values were generally larger in naive subsets than in memory subsets.

CD8 cells classed as naive were CD45RO-negative and positively selected for CCR7, excluding terminally differentiated effector memory CD45RA+ cells. The TCR originated in a young man in good health. Some clones in this sample may be carry-over from other donors' samples. Source material: naive CD8+ T cells from PBMCs.

The CDR3 DNA sequence: TGTGCCAGCAGCCACGGGAGTCTTGAGCAGTTCTTC. Translated: CASSHGSLEQFF. The chain is built from TRBV25-1 and TRBJ2-1, with a weak D call TRBD2 (6 bases). This CDR3 is built from 12 residues. Trimming took off 6 bases at V and 9 bases at J, with 12 bases between the two ends. Germline CDR1 reads MGHDK; CDR2 reads SYGVNS.